The clone carrying this T cell receptor (beta chain) was recorded once. The sample comes from a study of blood T cell repertoires in COVID-19. The overall study: The analysed material was cDNA or gDNA that came from T cells, B-cell-depleted T cells, or PBMCs.

Trimming took 4 bases from V and 0 from J; bases not matched to a gene: 3. CDR3 length: 16 residues. Per the germline V gene, CDR1 is SGHNT and CDR2 is YYREEE (reference sequence). Those enrolled in Seattle joined during active infection and were followed longitudinally afterward. As processed by the authors: Reference gene primer amplification gave nucleated cell count estimates. The data were produced by immunoSEQ multiplex PCR, yet TCRdb's version contains in-frame clones alone and is incomplete. V, J and clone size derive from that table, while D and trimming were established from the DNA sequence. The profile shows more than 350,000 clones, 89% of them singletons.

The gene calls are TRBV5-4 and TRBJ2-1; 11 nucleotides line up with TRBD2. Sequencing was carried out using peripheral blood. This receptor was obtained from a woman in her 30s with COVID-19, enrolled during active disease. The CDR3 bases are TGTGCCAGCAGCCCTAGCGGGGGGAGCTCCTACAATGAGCAGTTCTTC. Amino acid sequence: CASSPSGGSSYNEQFF.